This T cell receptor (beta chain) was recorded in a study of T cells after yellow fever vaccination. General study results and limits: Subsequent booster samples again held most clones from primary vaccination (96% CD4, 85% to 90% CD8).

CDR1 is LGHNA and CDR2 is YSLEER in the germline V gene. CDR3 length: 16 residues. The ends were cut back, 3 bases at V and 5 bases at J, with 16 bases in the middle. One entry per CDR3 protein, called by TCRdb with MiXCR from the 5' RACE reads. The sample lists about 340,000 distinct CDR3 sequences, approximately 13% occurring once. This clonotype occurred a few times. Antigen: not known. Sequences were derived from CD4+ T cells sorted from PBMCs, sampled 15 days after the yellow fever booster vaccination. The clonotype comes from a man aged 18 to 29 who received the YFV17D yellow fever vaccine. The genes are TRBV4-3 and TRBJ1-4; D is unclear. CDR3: CASSQMSGRSNEKLFF. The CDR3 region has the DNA TGCGCCAGCAGCCAGATGTCTGGCCGCTCGAATGAAAAACTGTTTTTT.